This TCR beta chain was obtained from a study of T cell changes during pregnancy in multiple sclerosis. The table came from immunoSEQ multiplex PCR; TCRdb's copy has only in-frame clones and leaves some out. The sample lists approximately 40,000 clones, 89% seen once, with roughly 12% in the top ten. CDR3 length: 15 residues. Germline assignment: CDR1 LNHDA and CDR2 SQIVND (reference sequence). V shed 5 bases, J shed 6 bases, and the junction held 8 bases outside the gene matches. This clonotype was sampled from a female donor with multiple sclerosis, enrolled in a pregnancy study. The source material was CD8+ T cells from peripheral blood mononuclear cells, sampled in the third trimester of pregnancy. The chain combines TRBV19 with TRBJ2-1, with TRBD2 identical over 9 bases. The CDR3 reads CASSLIAGVGNEQFF. CDR3 nucleotides: TGTGCCAGTAGTCTCATAGCGGGGGTGGGCAATGAGCAGTTCTTC. Looking up the rest from reference TRBV19 and TRBJ2-1 gives the full variable domain: DGGITQSPKYLFRKEGQNVTLSCEQNLNHDAMYWYRQDPGQGLRLIYYSQIVNDFQKGDIAEGYSVSREKKESFPLTVTSAQKNPTAFYLCASSLIAGVGNEQFFGPGTRLTVL.